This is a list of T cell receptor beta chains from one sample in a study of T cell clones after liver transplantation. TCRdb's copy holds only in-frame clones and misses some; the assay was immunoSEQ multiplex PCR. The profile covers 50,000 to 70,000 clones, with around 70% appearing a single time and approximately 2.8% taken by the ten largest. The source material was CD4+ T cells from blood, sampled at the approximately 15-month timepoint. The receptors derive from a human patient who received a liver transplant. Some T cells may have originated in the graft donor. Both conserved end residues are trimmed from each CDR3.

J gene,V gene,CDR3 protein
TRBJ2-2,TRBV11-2,ATDRASNTGELF
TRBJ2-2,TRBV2,ASSERGGSGELF
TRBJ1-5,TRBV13,ASSLGGSHQPQH
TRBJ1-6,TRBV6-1,ASSDRDRNSPLH
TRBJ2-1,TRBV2,ASREGSTPGEQF
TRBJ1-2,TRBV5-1,ASSLNDYGYT
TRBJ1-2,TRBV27,ASLPWGGQGAHGYT
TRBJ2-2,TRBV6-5,ASSLRDRGTGELF
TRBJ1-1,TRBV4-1,ASSQDIHQQANTEAF
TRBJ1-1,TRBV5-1,ASSSQGQNTEAF
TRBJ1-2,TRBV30,TSGWDPETGAGGYT
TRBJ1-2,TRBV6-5,ASSDTFYGYT
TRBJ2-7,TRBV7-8,ASSASGVSSYEQY
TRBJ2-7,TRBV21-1,ASSRLTNEQY
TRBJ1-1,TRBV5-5,ASRSEVLGNTEAF
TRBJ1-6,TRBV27,ASSLSAVGEGIFTYNSPLH
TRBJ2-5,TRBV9,ASSVGTQETQY
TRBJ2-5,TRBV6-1,ASSRDRGAETQY
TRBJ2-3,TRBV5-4,ASSLDIVDTQY
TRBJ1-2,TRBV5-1,ASSSVQGDGYT
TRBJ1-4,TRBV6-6,ASRPQGLTNEKLF
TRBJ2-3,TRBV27,ASIETGPKKADTQY
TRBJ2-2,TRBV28,ASGDTGELF
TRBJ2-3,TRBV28,ASNTGRVGTDTQY
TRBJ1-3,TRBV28,ASSSSGTRNTIY
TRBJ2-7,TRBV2,ASSERLANDLYEQY
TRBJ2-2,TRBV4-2,ASSQAQGLMDTGELF
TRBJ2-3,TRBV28,ASSLTSGGRDTQY
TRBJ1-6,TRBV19,ASRQGTVSPLH
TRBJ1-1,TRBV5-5,ASSFTGGTEAF
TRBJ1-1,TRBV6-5,ASSYVGGGATEAF
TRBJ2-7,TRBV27,ASSLSLGKGSYEQY
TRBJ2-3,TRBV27,ASSRLAGTDTQY
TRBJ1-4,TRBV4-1,ASSQDHLFRGSEKLF
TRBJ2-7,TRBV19,ASSVGTGVSYEQY